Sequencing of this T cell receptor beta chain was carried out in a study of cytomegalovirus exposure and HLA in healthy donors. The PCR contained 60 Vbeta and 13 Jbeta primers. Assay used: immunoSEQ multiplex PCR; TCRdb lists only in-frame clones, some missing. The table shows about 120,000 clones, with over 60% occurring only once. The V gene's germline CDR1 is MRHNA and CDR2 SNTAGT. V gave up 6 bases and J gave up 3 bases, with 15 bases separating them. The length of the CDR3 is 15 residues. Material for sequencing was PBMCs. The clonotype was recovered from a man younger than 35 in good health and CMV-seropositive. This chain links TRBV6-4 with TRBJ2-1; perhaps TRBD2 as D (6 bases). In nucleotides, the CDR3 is TGTGCCAGCAGCGCGGCGGGAATGGACTACAATGAGCAGTTCTTC. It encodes CASSAAGMDYNEQFF.